These 2 T cell receptor beta chains share one sample of origin, sequenced in a study of brain T cells in children with intractable seizures. Some clones are missing from TCRdb's copy, which holds only in-frame ones; the method was immunoSEQ multiplex PCR. This repertoire shows 80,000 or so clones, around nine tenths found once; its top ten account for approximately 24%. The specimen comprised peripheral blood, sampled at surgery. These receptors came from a girl under 10 years old with Rasmussen encephalitis and intractable seizures.

CDR3 in amino acids: CASRTDRGGEAFF. The CDR3 DNA is TGTGCCAGCAGAACAGACAGGGGGGGCGAAGCTTTCTTT. This rearrangement joins TRBV27 to TRBJ1-1, with 9 positions matching TRBD1. V shed 6 bases and J 8 bases; nucleotides not matched to a gene: 7. The CDR3 spans 13 residues. Germline V CDR1 and CDR2: MNHEY, SMNVEV (reference sequence).

A single count supports this clone. This chain uses TRBV5-6 with TRBJ1-5, with a possible D match to TRBD1 (6 bases). The germline V gene encodes CDR1 SGHDT and CDR2 YYEEEE. The CDR3 sequence is 17 residues long. The V gene lost 2 bases and the J gene lost 0 bases, with 15 bases spanning the gap. The CDR3 nucleotides are TGTGCCAGCAGCTTCAACAGGGCGCCTTATAGCAATCAGCCCCAGCATTTT. Protein: CASSFNRAPYSNQPQHF.